Listed here are 13 T cell receptor beta chains from one sample, sequenced in a study of T cells after yellow fever vaccination. MiXCR was run by TCRdb on the 5' RACE reads, yielding one entry per CDR3 protein. The sample lists 150,000 to 200,000 distinct CDR3 sequences, around 9% occurring once. This sample comprised CD8+ T cells sorted from PBMCs, obtained 45 days after the yellow fever booster vaccination. These receptors all come from a man aged 18 to 30 who received the YFV17D yellow fever vaccine.

At least ten counts were recorded for this clonotype. The chain uses TRBV28 and TRBJ2-3, with TRBD1 matching 8 bases. Germline lookup yields CDR1 MDHEN and CDR2 SYDVKM. The V and J ends lost 2 bases and 2 bases, in that order; junction bases with no gene match: 3. The CDR3 is made up of 15 amino acids. CDR3 sequence (DNA): TGTGCCAGCAGTTTAGGGACAGGCCACACAGATACGCAGTATTTT. Translation: CASSLGTGHTDTQYF.

This chain connects TRBV30 to TRBJ1-1; D ambiguous. V lost 7 bases to trimming and J lost 1 base, with 16 bases between them. The germline V gene has CDR1 GTSNPN and CDR2 SVGIG (reference sequence). This CDR3 contains 14 residues. The CDR3 reads CASVDVLANTEAFF. The DNA for the CDR3 is TGTGCCTCCGTTGACGTTTTGGCGAACACTGAAGCTTTCTTT.

A few counts support this clonotype. V and J are TRBV29-1 and TRBJ1-2; possible D gene TRBD1, 5 bases. Germline CDR1 is SQVTM and CDR2 is ANQGSEA. The CDR3 loop spans 12 amino acids. Trimming shortened V by 1 base and J by 14 bases, and 17 bases separated the two germline ends. In DNA, the CDR3 is TGCAGCGTTGAAGCCGGGGGTCTAGAGGTTACCTTC. Its translation is CSVEAGGLEVTF.

V and J are TRBV18 and TRBJ2-7; D gene ambiguous. V shed 4 bases and J shed 5 bases, with 12 bases lying between them. Germline V gene data show CDR1 as KGHSH and CDR2 as LQKENI. The CDR3 is 13 amino acids. CDR3 DNA: TGTGCCAGCTCACTCCCACCTGGTAACGAGCAGTACGTC. As protein: CASSLPPGNEQYV.

This chain joins TRBV5-6 and TRBJ2-3, with 15 bases identical to TRBD2. CDR1 and CDR2 (germline): SGHDT, YYEEEE. This CDR3 spans 20 amino acids. Trimming at V came to 2 bases and at J to 6 bases, leaving 16 bases not matched to a gene. CDR3 nucleotides: TGTGCCAGCAGCTTCGGGACAGGGAGGACTAGCGGGGGGGCCGCGGATACGCAGTATTTT. Translation: CASSFGTGRTSGGAADTQYF.

The V gene is TRBV4-1, the J gene TRBJ2-1; 11 bases are shared with TRBD2. Germline values: CDR1 MGHRA, CDR2 YSYEKL. V was pared by 1 base and J by 6 bases, with 5 bases of the junction left unmatched. The CDR3 is made up of 16 amino acids. As DNA, the CDR3 is TGCGCCAGCAGCCAAGTCGTAGCGGGGGGGCTCAATGAGCAGTTCTTC. Protein sequence: CASSQVVAGGLNEQFF.

The chain links TRBV7-2 to TRBJ2-3, with 11 bases fitting TRBD2. The CDR3 covers 15 residues. The J segment lost 2 bases and the V segment lost 5 bases, leaving 3 bases of the junction unmatched. The germline V gene encodes CDR1 SGHTA and CDR2 FQGNSA. In DNA, the CDR3 is TGTGCCAGCAGCGTTAGCGGGGGGGACACAGATACGCAGTATTTT. Encoded protein: CASSVSGGDTDTQYF.

CDR3 region: CASSQVIRDTSSYEQYV. The CDR3 nucleotides read TGCGCCAGCAGCCAGGTTATTCGGGACACGAGCTCCTACGAGCAGTACGTC. The genes are TRBV4-3 and TRBJ2-7; perhaps TRBD1 as D (6 bases). This CDR3 has 17 amino acids. With 3 bases removed from V and 0 bases from J, the gap between germline ends came to 18 bases. Germline V gene sequence: CDR1 LGHNA, CDR2 YSLEER.

This clonotype has more than one count but fewer than ten. The chain is built from TRBV19 and TRBJ2-1; 7 bases are a match to TRBD1. CDR1 and CDR2 (germline): LNHDA, SQIVND (reference sequence). The CDR3 length is 15 residues. With 6 bases clipped from V and 1 base from J, the junction kept 6 bases outside the gene matches. The CDR3 bases are TGTGCCAGTAGACCCACAGGGGAATCCTACAATGAGCAGTTCTTC. It translates to CASRPTGESYNEQFF.

In this sample, this clonotype turned up many times. The chain combines TRBV6-5 with TRBJ2-1; 11 bases are a match to TRBD2. CDR1 and CDR2 from the germline V gene are MNHEY and SVGAGI. This CDR3 comprises 16 residues. Losses at the gene ends were 5 bases for V and 7 bases for J; bases not matched to a gene: 10. CDR3 loop: CASSPNPIAGGNEQFF. The CDR3 coding sequence is TGTGCCAGCAGTCCGAATCCCATAGCGGGGGGGAATGAGCAGTTCTTC.

Many counts were recorded for this clonotype. The V call is TRBV7-6, the J call TRBJ2-3; 10 bases agree with TRBD2. Germline V gene sequence: CDR1 SGHVS, CDR2 FNYEAQ. The ends lost 7 bases at V and 2 bases at J; junction bases unmatched: 9. CDR3 size: 16 residues. CDR3 in DNA: TGTGCCAGCACTCGTTGGCTAGCGGGGGTCACAGATACGCAGTATTTT. Its protein is CASTRWLAGVTDTQYF. Full variable domain (remainder filled in from reference TRBV7-6 and TRBJ2-3): GAGVSQSPRYKVTKRGQDVALRCDPISGHVSLYWYRQALGQGPEFLTYFNYEAQQDKSGLPNDRFSAERPEGSISTLTIQRTEQRDSAMYRCASTRWLAGVTDTQYFGPGTRLTVL.

This clonotype has ten or more counts. The chain joins TRBV6-1 to TRBJ1-1; D unclear. Trimming pared 6 bases from V and 5 bases from J, leaving 13 bases between. Germline V CDR1 and CDR2: MNHNS, SASEGT. CDR3 length: 13 amino acids. CDR3 residues: CASRAEPQTEAFF. CDR3 DNA: TGTGCCAGCAGGGCGGAACCTCAGACTGAAGCTTTCTTT.

This clonotype was recorded a few times. V usage is TRBV7-6 and J usage is TRBJ1-1, with 7 positions matching TRBD1. V lost 5 bases, J lost 5 bases, and 11 bases stayed unmatched. The CDR3 covers 15 residues. Germline loops: CDR1 SGHVS, CDR2 FNYEAQ. CDR3 DNA: TGTGCCAGCAGCGCCCTAGGGGGCCCCTCAACTGAAGCTTTCTTT. Residues: CASSALGGPSTEAFF.